A selection of T cell receptor beta chains follows, all from one sample in a study of cytomegalovirus exposure and HLA in healthy donors. Using immunoSEQ multiplex PCR, the repertoire was profiled, and TCRdb retains in-frame clones only, with some absent. Here the sample spans some 150,000 clones, around 80% being singletons. The sequenced material came from PBMCs. The receptors derive from a man aged 50 or older in good health and CMV-seronegative. CDR3s include the opening cysteine and the closing phenylalanine or tryptophan. Each record gives: clone size, D gene, J gene, V gene, CDR3 protein, CDR3 DNA. D genes are given only for firm matches. The size entry is marked missing in some rows and otherwise reads once, few, many or a size class.

>.|.|TRBJ2-5|TRBV19
CASSRQFQETQYF
TGTGCCAGTAGTCGACAGTTCCAAGAGACCCAGTACTTC
>.|TRBD1|TRBJ2-5|TRBV5-6
CASSLISSGGQETQYF
TGTGCCAGCAGCTTGATCAGCTCAGGGGGACAAGAGACCCAGTACTTC
>.|TRBD1|TRBJ1-1|TRBV29-1
CSGGIVTGITFF
TGCAGCGGTGGGATCGTGACAGGGATTACTTTCTTT
>.|.|TRBJ1-1|TRBV10-2
CASSQRFPEAFF
TGCGCCAGCAGTCAACGGTTCCCTGAAGCTTTCTTT
>.|.|TRBJ1-2|TRBV7-2
CASSLDRTVFNGYTF
TGTGCCAGCAGCTTGGATCGGACAGTTTTTAATGGCTACACCTTC
>.|.|TRBJ2-7|TRBV28
CASSLLQGPEQYF
TGTGCCAGCAGTTTACTACAGGGACCAGAGCAGTACTTC
>.|TRBD1|TRBJ1-1|TRBV18
CASSLGTGETEAFF
TGTGCCAGCTCACTAGGGACAGGGGAAACTGAAGCTTTCTTT
>.|TRBD1|TRBJ2-3|TRBV7-8
CASSLWNRGQDTQYF
TGTGCCAGCAGCTTATGGAACAGGGGGCAAGATACGCAGTATTTT
>.|.|TRBJ1-1|TRBV19
CASSLTGEAFF
TGTGCCAGTAGCTTGACAGGAGAAGCTTTCTTT
>.|TRBD2|TRBJ2-3|TRBV4-1
CASSQVSGASTDTQYF
TGCGCCAGCAGCCAAGTTAGCGGGGCTAGCACAGATACGCAGTATTTT
>few|TRBD1|TRBJ1-4|TRBV5-1
CASSIDRGNEKLFF
TGCGCCAGCAGCATTGACAGGGGTAACGAAAAACTGTTTTTT